By frequency in the sample, the clone carrying this TCR beta chain is medium-sized. Adaptor-ligated barcode primers were used to amplify TRBV12-4/TRBJ1-2 clonotypes. Each CDR3 protein is one row after TCRdb ran MiXCR on the multiplex PCR reads. The table includes 880 or so distinct CDR3 sequences, approximately 24% detected once. Treg sorting used a CD4+CD25+CD127-/low gate. The V end lost 5 bases, the J end lost 4 bases, and 14 bases lay between the germline ends. The CDR3 contains 14 residues. The chain couples TRBV12-3 or TRBV12-4 to TRBJ1-2; D may be TRBD1 (5 bases). Specimen: Tregs sorted from blood. The sequence was collected from a female donor with breast cancer. The chain's CDR3 is CASSPVGPLYGYTF. CDR3 DNA sequence: TGTGCCAGCAGTCCCGTGGGGCCACTCTATGGCTACACCTTC.